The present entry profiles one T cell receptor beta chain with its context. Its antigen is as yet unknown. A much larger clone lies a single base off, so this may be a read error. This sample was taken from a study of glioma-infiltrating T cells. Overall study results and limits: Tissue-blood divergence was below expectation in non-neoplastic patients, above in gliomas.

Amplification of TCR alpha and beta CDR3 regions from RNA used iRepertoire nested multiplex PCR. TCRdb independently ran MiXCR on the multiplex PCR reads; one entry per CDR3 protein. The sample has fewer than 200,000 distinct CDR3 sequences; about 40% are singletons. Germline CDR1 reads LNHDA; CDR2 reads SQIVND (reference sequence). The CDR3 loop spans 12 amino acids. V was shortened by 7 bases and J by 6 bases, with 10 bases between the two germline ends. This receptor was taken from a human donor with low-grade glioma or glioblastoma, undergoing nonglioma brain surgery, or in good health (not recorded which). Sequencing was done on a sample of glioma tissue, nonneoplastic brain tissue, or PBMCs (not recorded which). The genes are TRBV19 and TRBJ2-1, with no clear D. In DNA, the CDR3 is TGTGCCAGTATGGATAGTCGCAATGAGCAGTTCTTC. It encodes CASMDSRNEQFF.